This T cell receptor (beta chain) was retrieved from a study of shared clonotypes between healthy human individuals. Sequencing used immunoSEQ multiplex PCR; TCRdb keeps in-frame clones, though not all of them. The table lists more than 1.2 million clones, approximately 98.5% of them singletons, with around 0.38% in the top ten. V dropped 2 bases and J dropped 0; count of bases not matched to a gene: 14. This CDR3 comprises 21 residues. Germline assignment: CDR1 MRHNA and CDR2 SNTAGT. The sequencing sample was made of naive CD4+ T cells sorted from blood. Subset here: CD45RA+ positively selected. This clonotype originated in a man younger than 45 in good health. The chain couples TRBV6-4 to TRBJ2-1; 12 nucleotides agree with TRBD2. This chain's CDR3 is CASSDLRHGLAGPSSYNEQFF. The CDR3 DNA reads as TGTGCCAGCAGTGACCTCCGACACGGACTAGCGGGACCCAGCTCCTACAATGAGCAGTTCTTC.